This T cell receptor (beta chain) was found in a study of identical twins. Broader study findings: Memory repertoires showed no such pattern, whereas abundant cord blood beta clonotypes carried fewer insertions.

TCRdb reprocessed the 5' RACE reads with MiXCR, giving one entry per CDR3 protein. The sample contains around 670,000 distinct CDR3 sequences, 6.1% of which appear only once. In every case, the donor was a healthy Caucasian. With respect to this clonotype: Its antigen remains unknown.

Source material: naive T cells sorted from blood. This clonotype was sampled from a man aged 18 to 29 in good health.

This CDR3 reads CASSAYYAQYF. In DNA, the CDR3 is TGTGCCAGCAGTGCTTACTATGCGCAGTATTTT. This chain uses TRBV25-1 with TRBJ2-3; D is uncertain. The CDR3 is 11 residues long. The V gene's germline CDR1 is MGHDK and CDR2 SYGVNS. Trimming cost V 4 bases and J 10 bases, with 9 bases left between them.